This entry concerns a single T cell receptor beta chain. Its antigen is currently unknown. Sequencing was performed with immunoSEQ multiplex PCR; in TCRdb, only in-frame clones are kept and a portion is missing. The profile shows about 70,000 clones, about 90% of them singletons. V lost 7 bases to trimming and J lost 4 bases, with 17 bases between them. CDR1 GTSNPN and CDR2 SVGIG come from the germline V gene (reference sequence). The CDR3 consists of 13 residues. The entry originates in a study of siplizumab effects on memory and regulatory T cells. Study results and limitations: Among sequences traceable to unstimulated CD4+ memory cells, alloreactive ones were significantly reduced by siplizumab. Only a minor fraction of alloreactive clones mapped to unstimulated subsets. There appeared to be greater diversity in naive T cells than in memory cells, and naive T cells seemed major contributors to the alloresponse.

This TCR derives from a human donor in good health. Input material: Tregs sorted from blood. The chain couples TRBV30 to TRBJ2-7, with D maybe TRBD1 (6 bases). CDR3 sequence (DNA): TGTGCCTACTCCCCGGGACACCCATACGAGCAGTACTTC. Encoded protein: CAYSPGHPYEQYF.